The TCR beta chain under discussion was sequenced for a study of shared clonotypes between healthy human individuals. Study information: Three plates each covered CD4 naive and memory; CD8 naive two, CD8 memory one.

The input for sorted-subset replicate PCRs was about 0.2 ug DNA, 30,000 or so T cell genomes. Clones were read by immunoSEQ multiplex PCR, and TCRdb kept only the in-frame ones, dropping some. Found here are more than 2 million clones, just under 95% of them singletons; the top ten hold roughly 1%. Terminally differentiated effector memory CD45RA+ cells were excluded by CCR7 positive selection of CD45RO-negative cells. Findings and limits, study-wide: Clonotypes not shared had lower generation probabilities than those common to all four donors. Among several donors, approximately 5% of naive CD4 clonotypes were found in common.

To note about this clone: Its antigen is undetermined.

The germline gives CDR1 SNHLY, CDR2 FYNNEI. The length of the CDR3 is 13 residues. V trimming: 7 bases; J trimming: 2 bases; junction bases outside the gene matches: 4. This chain joins TRBV2 and TRBJ2-7; 8 positions match TRBD1. The TCR was taken from a young man in good health. Specimen: naive CD8+ T cells sorted from blood. The DNA of the CDR3 is TGTGCCAGCATCACGGGACAGGCCTACGAGCAGTACTTC. Translated: CASITGQAYEQYF.